What follows describes a single T cell receptor (beta chain). Antigen specificity is unknown. The source of the sample is a study of cytomegalovirus exposure and HLA in healthy donors. Study conclusions and caveats: V segments that were indistinguishable, TRBV6-2 and TRBV6-3 among them, were omitted from analysis.

Germline V gene lookup returns CDR1 LGHNA and CDR2 YSLEER. CDR3 length: 15 residues. V dropped 1 base and J dropped 0; count of bases not matched to a gene: 2. The PCR had 60 Vbeta and 13 Jbeta primers. Produced via immunoSEQ multiplex PCR; TCRdb's table is partial and in-frame only. The data contain around 140,000 clones, around 82% of them seen just once; the ten biggest clones take up 2.5% to 3%. Everyone who donated was a healthy bone marrow donor. The TCR originated in a female donor in good health and CMV-seronegative. This chain uses TRBV4-3 with TRBJ1-1; TRBD1 agrees at 7 bases. The sample was PBMCs. This CDR3 reads CASSQGTGVNTEAFF. In DNA, the CDR3 is TGCGCCAGCAGCCAAGGAACAGGGGTGAACACTGAAGCTTTCTTT.